The 21 T cell receptor beta chains below come from one sample, sequenced in a study of CD4 T cells in relation to SARS-CoV-2 and coronaviruses. The unexposed donors gave CD4+ T cells in about 2011-2018, prior to COVID-19. Repertoires were generated with immunoSEQ multiplex PCR, while TCRdb's copy carries only in-frame clones and drops some. The sample includes about 60,000 clones, around 93% of them seen just once. The sequenced material came from naive CD4+ T cells from PBMCs. Subset reported: naive CD4+ T cells isolated by negative enrichment. Receptors were obtained from a human donor in good health.

The CDR3 DNA reads TGTGCCAGCAGCCCCACTCCGGAGACAGGATCTGAAGCTTTCTTT. This gives the protein CASSPTPETGSEAFF. The gene calls are TRBV3-1 (or the pseudogene TRBV3-2) and TRBJ1-1, with D possibly being TRBD1 (6 bases). Germline V gene lookup returns CDR1 LGHDT and CDR2 YNNKEL (reference sequence). CDR3 length: 15 residues. Trimming stripped 4 bases from V and 6 bases from J, with 18 bases between.

The chain combines TRBV19 with TRBJ1-4, with unresolved D. V shed 6 bases and J shed 7 bases, with 15 bases lying between them. Germline V CDR1 and CDR2: LNHDA, SQIVND (reference sequence). The CDR3 sequence is 14 residues long. CDR3 in DNA: TGTGCCAGTAGGGCCGTGCCCCATCTTGAAAAACTGTTTTTT. Protein product: CASRAVPHLEKLFF.

The J gene is TRBJ1-3, the V gene TRBV14, with D unclear. Germline-derived CDR1 and CDR2 are SGHDN and FVKESK. The CDR3 is made up of 12 amino acids. V lost 6 bases and J lost 0, with 3 bases in between. CDR3 nucleotide sequence: TGTGCCAGCAGGAGCTCTGGAAACACCATATATTTT. As protein: CASRSSGNTIYF.

This chain uses TRBV10-3 with TRBJ1-1, with 7 positions matching TRBD1. The CDR3 has 15 amino acids. Germline V gene sequence: CDR1 ENHRY, CDR2 SYGVKD. The ends lost 10 bases at V and 0 bases at J; junction bases unmatched: 11. CDR3 nucleotide sequence: TGTGCCAGCCCCGGGGCCCAGGGGGTGAACACTGAAGCTTTCTTT. Amino acids: CASPGAQGVNTEAFF.

The chain carries TRBV5-1 and TRBJ2-3; perhaps TRBD1 as D (7 bases). The V and J ends lost 4 bases and 1 base respectively, with 13 bases between them. The CDR3 runs to 15 residues. In germline, CDR1 is SGHRS, CDR2 YFSETQ. The DNA of the CDR3 is TGCGCCAGCAGCGGAGGGGACAGACGCACAGATACGCAGTATTTT. Protein: CASSGGDRRTDTQYF.

The chain links TRBV28 to TRBJ2-7; the match to TRBD1 covers 7 bases. CDR3 size: 14 residues. Germline V CDR1 and CDR2: MDHEN, SYDVKM. V lost 6 bases, J lost 2 bases, and 7 bases stayed unmatched. The CDR3 DNA sequence: TGTGCCAGCAGATGGGGGCAGGGGGCCTACGAGCAGTACTTC. Protein sequence: CASRWGQGAYEQYF.

The rearrangement uses TRBV30 and TRBJ1-5; 9 bases match TRBD1. Trimming at V came to 6 bases and at J to 7 bases, leaving 10 bases not matched to a gene. Germline values: CDR1 GTSNPN, CDR2 SVGIG (reference sequence). This CDR3 is built from 14 residues. The CDR3 DNA reads as TGTGCCTGCAGGGGACAGGGCATAGGGCAGCCCCAGCATTTT. Its protein product is CACRGQGIGQPQHF.

The chain joins TRBV19 to TRBJ2-5; D uncertain. Trimming pared 4 bases from V and 5 bases from J, leaving 29 bases between. CDR1 and CDR2 from the germline V gene are LNHDA and SQIVND (reference sequence). The CDR3 sequence is 19 residues long. CDR3 sequence reads: CASSTSYSTRRTGMETQYF. The CDR3, as DNA: TGTGCCAGTAGTACCTCCTATTCGACACGTCGAACGGGTATGGAGACCCAGTACTTC.

The chain joins TRBV7-9 to TRBJ1-5, with a possible D match to TRBD1 (5 bases). CDR1 and CDR2 from the germline V gene are SEHNR and FQNEAQ (reference sequence). Trimming stripped 5 bases from V and 7 bases from J, with 18 bases between. This CDR3 spans 15 amino acids. CDR3 sequence (DNA): TGTGCCAGCAGCCCGGCGGGGAGGGACGGACAGCCCCAGCATTTT. Translated: CASSPAGRDGQPQHF.

The V call is TRBV4-1, the J call TRBJ2-7; TRBD1 might be the D (5 bases). Germline CDR1 and CDR2: MGHRA and YSYEKL. The CDR3 covers 16 residues. Trimming cost V 5 bases and J 3 bases, with 20 bases left between them. The CDR3, as DNA: TGCGCCAGCAGCTCTATAGGGCAGGGTCTTAGCTACGAGCAGTACTTC. This encodes CASSSIGQGLSYEQYF.

This chain links TRBV1 with TRBJ2-1; no check of the table's D call, TRBD2, against the DNA was made. TRBV1 is a listed pseudogene. The CDR3 runs to 17 residues. CDR3 nucleotide sequence: TGCACCAGCAGCCAAGCGAGGACTAGCGGGACCTACAATGAGCAGTTCTTC. This codes for CTSSQARTSGTYNEQFF.

This chain uses TRBV6-5 with TRBJ2-3, with D maybe TRBD2 (6 bases). Trimming left V 7 bases short and J 2 bases short, with 13 bases between. The germline V gene encodes CDR1 MNHEY and CDR2 SVGAGI. The CDR3 is 14 residues long. CDR3 DNA sequence: TGTGCCAGCAATCTGGGAGGTTCCACAGATACGCAGTATTTT. This encodes CASNLGGSTDTQYF.

This clone showed up just once. The chain combines TRBV6-1 with TRBJ2-7, with TRBD1 as a possible D gene (5 bases). There are 18 residues in the CDR3. CDR1 MNHNS and CDR2 SASEGT come from the germline V gene. Trimming left V 1 base short and J 8 bases short, with 27 bases between. The chain's CDR3 is CASSEVRSARTTLKKQYF. The DNA of the CDR3 is TGTGCCAGCAGTGAAGTTCGTTCTGCCCGGACAACCTTGAAGAAGCAGTACTTC.

The rearrangement uses TRBV18 and TRBJ1-2; D uncertain. This CDR3 is built from 14 residues. The V gene lost 1 base and the J gene lost 4 bases, with 10 bases spanning the gap. The germline CDR1 and CDR2 sequences are KGHSH and LQKENI. The DNA of the CDR3 is TGTGCCAGCTCACCACGGGGAGAAACCTATGGCTACACCTTC. Translated: CASSPRGETYGYTF.

The chain uses TRBV28 and TRBJ2-3; possibly TRBD1 for D (6 bases). Germline-derived CDR1 and CDR2 are MDHEN and SYDVKM. Trimming stripped 2 bases from V and 9 bases from J, with 6 bases between. This CDR3 is 11 amino acids long. Written as DNA, the CDR3 is TGTGCCAGCAGTTTAGACAGGACGCAGTATTTT. The encoded protein is CASSLDRTQYF.

The chain couples TRBV18 to TRBJ1-1; D is ambiguous. Germline loops: CDR1 KGHSH, CDR2 LQKENI. V was clipped by 3 bases and J by 0 bases, with 8 bases between them. The CDR3 is 14 amino acids. DNA for the CDR3: TGTGCCAGCTCACCGGCACAGCTGAACACTGAAGCTTTCTTT. Translation gives CASSPAQLNTEAFF.

The chain uses TRBV12-3 or TRBV12-4 and TRBJ2-7, with TRBD2 as a possible D gene (6 bases). This CDR3 is 13 amino acids long. V was trimmed by 6 bases and J by 0 bases, leaving 9 bases between them. DNA for the CDR3: TGTGCCAGCAGGGGCGGGAACTCCTACGAGCAGTACTTC. Its protein product is CASRGGNSYEQYF.

The chain links TRBV25-1 to TRBJ2-3; 7 nucleotides agree with TRBD2. Germline-derived CDR1 and CDR2 are MGHDK and SYGVNS. The CDR3 totals 16 residues. The ends lost 3 bases at V and 1 base at J; junction bases unmatched: 7. The CDR3 spells CASSDPLARGTDTQYF. DNA of the CDR3: TGTGCCAGCAGTGACCCACTAGCGAGGGGCACAGATACGCAGTATTTT.

This CDR3 reads CASSMVGQSQPQHF. In DNA form, the CDR3 reads TGTGCCAGTAGTATGGTGGGGCAGAGTCAGCCCCAGCATTTT. The chain uses TRBV19 and TRBJ1-5; perhaps TRBD1 as D (5 bases). Germline loops: CDR1 LNHDA, CDR2 SQIVND (reference sequence). The V end lost 3 bases, the J end lost 6 bases, and 12 bases lay between the germline ends. This CDR3 contains 14 residues.

The J gene is TRBJ2-1, the V gene TRBV19, with D perhaps TRBD1 or TRBD2 (5 bases each). The CDR3 consists of 15 residues. The ends were cut back, 8 bases at V and 5 bases at J, with 19 bases in the middle. Germline CDR1 reads LNHDA; CDR2 reads SQIVND (reference sequence). The CDR3 bases are TGTGCCAGTGAGGACGCAGGGAGAATCAACAATGAGCAGTTCTTC. Translating gives CASEDAGRINNEQFF. The full variable domain, its missing parts supplied by reference TRBV19 and TRBJ2-1, is DGGITQSPKYLFRKEGQNVTLSCEQNLNHDAMYWYRQDPGQGLRLIYYSQIVNDFQKGDIAEGYSVSREKKESFPLTVTSAQKNPTAFYLCASEDAGRINNEQFFGPGTRLTVL.

The V gene is TRBV28, the J gene TRBJ1-1; TRBD1 is a possible D gene (6 bases). V was clipped by 4 bases and J by 0 bases, with 18 bases between them. CDR3 length: 17 residues. CDR1 is MDHEN and CDR2 is SYDVKM in the germline V gene. The DNA for the CDR3 is TGTGCCAGCAGTTCATTTTCTCGGACAGACATGAACACTGAAGCTTTCTTT. Translation gives CASSSFSRTDMNTEAFF.